The TCR beta chain under discussion was sequenced for a study of shared clonotypes between healthy human individuals. This clone was counted only a few times. Investigators spread the genomic DNA of each subset evenly over several immunoSEQ plates. Libraries were prepared by immunoSEQ multiplex PCR; TCRdb keeps only in-frame clonotypes and omits some of them. Here the sample spans fewer than 150,000 clones, approximately 70% being singletons. V gave up 4 bases and J gave up 3 bases, with 12 bases separating them. The CDR3 contains 14 residues. Germline V lookup: CDR1 MGHDK, CDR2 SYGVNS. This TCR derives from a woman younger than 45 in good health. What was sequenced was memory CD8+ T cells sorted from blood. Subset reported: CD45RO+ cells pooled with CCR7-negative TemRA cells. The chain uses TRBV25-1 and TRBJ1-1, with D possibly TRBD1 on 6 matching bases. The CDR3 spells CASSGVTGYTEAFF. CDR3 bases: TGTGCCAGCAGTGGAGTGACAGGTTACACTGAAGCTTTCTTT. Using reference TRBV25-1 and TRBJ1-1 for the parts outside the CDR3, the full variable domain is EADIYQTPRYLVIGTGKKITLECSQTMGHDKMYWYQQDPGMELHLIHYSYGVNSTEKGDLSSESTVSRIRTEHFPLTLESARPSHTSQYLCASSGVTGYTEAFFGQGTRLTVV.